The clone carrying this T cell receptor beta chain was seen ten or more times. A universal primer site was created by template switching, with the cDNA bearing unique molecular identifiers. From the 5' RACE reads, TCRdb called clonotypes with MiXCR, one entry per CDR3 protein. This sample yields hundreds of thousands of distinct CDR3 sequences, of which over 5% are seen a single time; roughly 2% belongs to the top ten. The V segment lost 2 bases and the J segment 2 bases; nucleotides outside the gene matches: 10. The CDR3 is made up of 16 amino acids. The germline CDR1 and CDR2 sequences are DFQATT and SNEGSKA (reference sequence). This specimen comes from a study of identical twins.

Source material: naive T cells sorted from blood. The chain joins TRBV20-1 to TRBJ2-5; 8 bases are shared with TRBD2. This receptor was identified in a man aged 18-30 years in good health. CDR3 nucleotides: TGCAGTGCTAGAAGACTAGCGCACAGCATGCAAGAGACCCAGTACTTC. Its protein product is CSARRLAHSMQETQYF.